Below, 32 T cell receptor beta chains from the same sample are listed, as sequenced in a study of blood T cell repertoires in COVID-19. Sequencing was performed with immunoSEQ multiplex PCR; in TCRdb, only in-frame clones are kept and a portion is missing. The sample has about 290,000 clones, nearly 90% seen once. The sequenced sample was peripheral blood. The receptors originated from a woman in her 30s with COVID-19, enrolled during active disease.

This rearrangement joins TRBV2 to TRBJ2-5; 7 bases are a match to TRBD2. This CDR3 is 17 amino acids long. J gave up 5 bases and V 5 bases, and 17 bases lay outside the gene matches. In germline, CDR1 is SNHLY, CDR2 FYNNEI. For the CDR3, the DNA is TGTGCCAGCAGTCTCTCCGTCGGGGGGACGACTTGGGAGACCCAGTACTTC. Amino acids: CASSLSVGGTTWETQYF.

The chain recombines TRBV15 with TRBJ2-7; 9 bases map to TRBD2. This CDR3 spans 15 amino acids. The V gene's germline CDR1 is LNHNV and CDR2 YYDKDF (reference sequence). Germline trimming cut 1 base from V and 0 bases from J; bases unmatched to any gene: 1. As DNA, the CDR3 is TGTGCCACCAGCAGAGTAGCGGGGGACTCCTACGAGCAGTACTTC. It translates to CATSRVAGDSYEQYF.

The V and J genes are TRBV6-5 and TRBJ2-1, with TRBD2 as a possible D gene (6 bases). The CDR3 contains 13 residues. Germline assignment: CDR1 MNHEY and CDR2 SVGAGI. The V end lost 7 bases, the J end lost 8 bases, and 15 bases lay between the germline ends. The CDR3 nucleotides are TGTGCCAGCAAACTAGCTGTGCGAGATGAGCAGTTCTTC. This gives the protein CASKLAVRDEQFF.

The chain links TRBV23-1 to TRBJ1-1; D is unresolved. TRBV23-1 is given ORF status, its function remaining uncertain. V was cut by 0 bases and J by 7 bases, with 6 bases left in between. The CDR3 is made up of 12 amino acids. The CDR3: CASSQSRDEAFF. The CDR3 DNA reads TGCGCCAGCAGTCAATCGAGAGATGAAGCTTTCTTT.

The V call is TRBV13, the J call TRBJ2-7, with D possibly being TRBD2 (5 bases). The germline V gene encodes CDR1 PRHDT and CDR2 FYEKMQ (reference sequence). V was clipped by 4 bases and J by 5 bases, with 21 bases between them. The CDR3 consists of 16 residues. The DNA of the CDR3 is TGTGCCAGCAGCTCGGCCCGCCGGGGTAGGGTTGACGAGCAGTACTTC. Its protein is CASSSARRGRVDEQYF.

The chain carries TRBV6-5 and TRBJ2-7, with TRBD2 as a possible D gene (7 bases). Trimming took off 4 bases at V and 6 bases at J, with 16 bases between the two ends. The CDR3 is 14 residues long. Germline V lookup: CDR1 MNHEY, CDR2 SVGAGI. CDR3 coding DNA: TGTGCCAGCAGTTCCTCCCTTGGGGGGGCCGAGCAGTACTTC. The encoded protein is CASSSSLGGAEQYF.

The chain couples TRBV19 to TRBJ2-1, with 8 bases matching TRBD2. CDR3 length equals 16 residues. Trimming cost V 1 base and J 0 bases; bases outside gene matches: 2. The germline V gene encodes CDR1 LNHDA and CDR2 SQIVND (reference sequence). CDR3 residues: CASSIAGGSSYNEQFF. The CDR3 nucleotides are TGTGCCAGTAGTATAGCGGGGGGGAGCTCCTACAATGAGCAGTTCTTC.

The gene calls are TRBV7-9 and TRBJ1-1; 7 nucleotides line up with TRBD1. V shed 5 bases and J 1 base; nucleotides not matched to a gene: 4. CDR1 and CDR2 (germline): SEHNR, FQNEAQ (reference sequence). This CDR3 is built from 14 residues. DNA for the CDR3: TGTGCCAGCAGCGTAGGACAGGAGAACACTGAAGCTTTCTTT. Translating gives CASSVGQENTEAFF.

This clone showed up just once. V is TRBV25-1 and J is TRBJ2-1; the match to TRBD1 covers 11 bases. This CDR3 region has 15 residues. Per germline, CDR1 MGHDK and CDR2 SYGVNS. The V segment lost 7 bases and the J segment 5 bases; nucleotides outside the gene matches: 7. CDR3 loop: CASIAGTGGHNEQFF. The DNA of the CDR3 is TGTGCCAGCATAGCCGGGACAGGGGGTCACAATGAGCAGTTCTTC. Looking up the rest from reference TRBV25-1 and TRBJ2-1 gives the full variable domain: EADIYQTPRYLVIGTGKKITLECSQTMGHDKMYWYQQDPGMELHLIHYSYGVNSTEKGDLSSESTVSRIRTEHFPLTLESARPSHTSQYLCASIAGTGGHNEQFFGPGTRLTVL.

This chain links TRBV27 with TRBJ2-1; the D is unclear. The CDR3 contains 14 residues. Germline values: CDR1 MNHEY, CDR2 SMNVEV (reference sequence). The V and J ends lost 10 bases and 3 bases respectively, with 16 bases between them. This CDR3 is CATATAKVYNEQFF. CDR3 in DNA: TGTGCCACCGCAACAGCTAAAGTCTACAATGAGCAGTTCTTC.

The chain uses TRBV13 and TRBJ1-2, with 12 bases lining up with TRBD1. Germline CDR1 is PRHDT and CDR2 is FYEKMQ (reference sequence). The CDR3 is 16 amino acids. With V trimmed by 6 bases and J by 4 bases, 9 bases remained unmatched. CDR3 bases: TGTGCCAGCAGTCAAAGGGGACAGGGGGCAGGCTATGGCTACACCTTC. Protein product: CASSQRGQGAGYGYTF.

The chain employs TRBV7-2 and TRBJ1-5; D is uncertain. V lost 2 bases and J 11 bases, leaving 10 bases between the germline ends. The CDR3 extends over 12 amino acids. Germline V gives CDR1 SGHTA, CDR2 FQGNSA. CDR3 in amino acids: CASSLYGSTQHF. CDR3 nucleotide sequence: TGTGCCAGCAGCTTATATGGTAGCACCCAGCATTTT.

The chain is built from TRBV25-1 and TRBJ2-7; D ambiguous. Germline CDR1 MGHDK, CDR2 SYGVNS. The CDR3 spans 14 residues. Trimming removed 3 bases at V and 1 base at J, with 10 bases between. As DNA, the CDR3 is TGTGCCAGCAGTGACAGTCCCCTGTCCTACGAGCAGTACTTC. Translated, it gives CASSDSPLSYEQYF.

The chain employs TRBV19 and TRBJ1-2; D unresolved. CDR3 size: 12 residues. With 7 bases removed from V and 4 bases from J, the gap between germline ends came to 10 bases. The germline V gene encodes CDR1 LNHDA and CDR2 SQIVND (reference sequence). CDR3 region: CASTERAYGYTF. The CDR3 region has the DNA TGTGCCAGTACCGAGAGAGCCTATGGCTACACCTTC. Together with reference TRBV19 and TRBJ1-2, the CDR3 gives the full variable domain: DGGITQSPKYLFRKEGQNVTLSCEQNLNHDAMYWYRQDPGQGLRLIYYSQIVNDFQKGDIAEGYSVSREKKESFPLTVTSAQKNPTAFYLCASTERAYGYTFGSGTRLTVV.

V and J are TRBV3-1 (or the pseudogene TRBV3-2) and TRBJ1-5; D not certain. The length of the CDR3 is 13 residues. Trimming stripped 6 bases from V and 5 bases from J, with 11 bases between. Germline CDR1 is LGHDT and CDR2 is YNNKEL (reference sequence). The CDR3 DNA reads TGTGCCAGCAGTCTTTTTACGGATCAGCCCCAGCATTTT. This gives the protein CASSLFTDQPQHF.

The V call is TRBV9, the J call TRBJ2-3; 10 nucleotides line up with TRBD2. V shed 3 bases and J 6 bases; nucleotides not matched to a gene: 13. Germline-derived CDR1 and CDR2 are SGDLS and YYNGEE. The CDR3 loop spans 17 amino acids. This chain's CDR3 is CASSAKSGGAQADTQYF. The CDR3 region has the DNA TGTGCCAGCAGCGCGAAAAGCGGGGGGGCCCAGGCGGATACGCAGTATTTT.

The chain carries TRBV3-1 (or the pseudogene TRBV3-2) and TRBJ2-7; no firm D call. V was pared by 4 bases and J by 0 bases, with 10 bases between. Germline V gene data show CDR1 as LGHDT and CDR2 as YNNKEL (reference sequence). This CDR3 spans 14 amino acids. CDR3 bases: TGTGCCAGCAGCCCGCTTAGGAGCTCCTACGAGCAGTACTTC. Translated, it gives CASSPLRSSYEQYF.

This chain links TRBV29-1 with TRBJ1-2; 8 nucleotides align to TRBD1. The J segment lost 3 bases and the V segment lost 2 bases, leaving 8 bases of the junction unmatched. The germline CDR1 and CDR2 sequences are SQVTM and ANQGSEA. CDR3 length: 15 residues. CDR3 in amino acids: CSVEFWDRSHYGYTF. The CDR3 DNA sequence: TGCAGCGTTGAATTCTGGGACAGGAGTCACTATGGCTACACCTTC.

This sequence joins TRBV13 and TRBJ1-2; the match to TRBD1 covers 7 bases. Germline V gene sequence: CDR1 PRHDT, CDR2 FYEKMQ (reference sequence). V lost 1 base and J lost 10; bases outside the gene matches: 12. The CDR3 extends over 15 amino acids. This CDR3 is CASSLVGDRWNDYTF. CDR3 nucleotide sequence: TGTGCCAGCAGCTTAGTAGGGGACAGATGGAATGACTACACCTTC.

V usage is TRBV28 and J usage is TRBJ2-2; a weak D match, TRBD1 (5 bases). Germline values: CDR1 MDHEN, CDR2 SYDVKM. Trimming pared 5 bases from V and 5 bases from J, leaving 9 bases between. The CDR3 sequence is 13 residues long. The CDR3 DNA reads TGTGCCAGCAGTCCAGGGTGGACCGGGGAGCTGTTTTTT. Its protein is CASSPGWTGELFF. Based on the CDR3 plus reference TRBV28 and TRBJ2-2, the full variable domain is DVKVTQSSRYLVKRTGEKVFLECVQDMDHENMFWYRQDPGLGLRLIYFSYDVKMKEKGDIPEGYSVSREKKERFSLILESASTNQTSMYLCASSPGWTGELFFGEGSRLTVL.

V usage is TRBV4-1 and J usage is TRBJ2-1; the match to TRBD2 covers 11 bases. J gave up 8 bases and V 6 bases, and 3 bases lay outside the gene matches. Germline values: CDR1 MGHRA, CDR2 YSYEKL. The CDR3 has 13 residues. In DNA form, the CDR3 reads TGCGCCAGCAGTCTAGCGGGGGGTGATGAGCAGTTCTTC. Translation gives CASSLAGGDEQFF.

The gene calls are TRBV9 and TRBJ2-1; 7 nucleotides align to TRBD2. The J segment lost 4 bases and the V segment lost 0 bases, leaving 7 bases of the junction unmatched. Germline V gene lookup returns CDR1 SGDLS and CDR2 YYNGEE. This CDR3 comprises 16 residues. The CDR3 DNA reads TGTGCCAGCAGCGTAGCCCCTAGCGGAATATACAATGAGCAGTTCTTC. Encoded protein: CASSVAPSGIYNEQFF.

The chain joins TRBV10-1 to TRBJ2-3; no clear D gene. This CDR3 is 15 amino acids long. Germline V lookup: CDR1 WNHNN, CDR2 SYGVQD (reference sequence). V was shortened by 4 bases and J by 2 bases, with 13 bases between the two germline ends. The CDR3 coding sequence is TGCGCCAGCAGTGCAGTGGCCCTGAACACAGATACGCAGTATTTT. Protein product: CASSAVALNTDTQYF.

V usage is TRBV7-6 and J usage is TRBJ2-3, with 8 bases that match TRBD2. The CDR3 is made up of 16 amino acids. Germline lookup yields CDR1 SGHVS and CDR2 FNYEAQ. V was pared by 3 bases and J by 4 bases, with 9 bases of the junction left unmatched. CDR3: CASSLWAGGLSDTQYF. The CDR3 nucleotides read TGTGCCAGCAGCTTGTGGGCGGGGGGCCTGTCAGATACGCAGTATTTT.

The rearrangement uses TRBV2 and TRBJ1-5; TRBD1 agrees at 9 bases. CDR3 length equals 15 residues. Trimming cost V 5 bases and J 4 bases; bases outside gene matches: 6. Germline V lookup: CDR1 SNHLY, CDR2 FYNNEI. CDR3 protein: CASSYGQGRNQPQHF. Here the CDR3 DNA reads TGTGCCAGCAGTTATGGACAGGGGAGAAATCAGCCCCAGCATTTT.

This rearrangement joins TRBV29-1 to TRBJ2-3; a possible D gene is TRBD2 (7 bases). Germline values: CDR1 SQVTM, CDR2 ANQGSEA. V gave up 1 base and J gave up 4 bases, with 18 bases separating them. The CDR3 length is 16 residues. CDR3 region: CSVEAELSGGPDTQYF. DNA for the CDR3: TGCAGCGTTGAAGCCGAACTCTCGGGGGGCCCAGATACGCAGTATTTT.

The rearrangement joins TRBV6-5 to TRBJ1-3, with unresolved D. CDR1 and CDR2 (germline): MNHEY, SVGAGI. V dropped 8 bases and J dropped 0 bases, with 11 bases sitting between them. The CDR3 totals 14 residues. The CDR3 coding sequence is TGTGCCAGCCGAGCGAGAAACTCTGGAAACACCATATATTTT. This gives the protein CASRARNSGNTIYF.

The chain is built from TRBV5-6 and TRBJ2-7, with D maybe TRBD2 (5 bases). Germline-derived CDR1 and CDR2 are SGHDT and YYEEEE. Between the trimmed V and J ends, which lost 0 bases and 2 bases, there was a span of 15 bases. CDR3 length equals 16 residues. CDR3 nucleotides: TGTGCCAGCAGCTTGGCCCGGTTTCGAGCGGCCTACGAGCAGTACTTC. It codes for CASSLARFRAAYEQYF. Complete variable domain (other parts from reference TRBV5-6 and TRBJ2-7): DAGVTQSPTHLIKTRGQQVTLRCSPKSGHDTVSWYQQALGQGPQFIFQYYEEEERQRGNFPDRFSGHQFPNYSSELNVNALLLGDSALYLCASSLARFRAAYEQYFGPGTRLTVT.

This chain links TRBV4-2 with TRBJ2-1, with 11 bases aligning to TRBD2. Trimming at V came to 3 bases and at J to 6 bases, leaving 7 bases not matched to a gene. This CDR3 contains 16 residues. Germline V gene sequence: CDR1 LGHNA, CDR2 YNFKEQ. CDR3 loop: CASSQLAGGLSNEQFF. The CDR3 bases are TGTGCCAGCAGCCAGTTAGCGGGGGGGCTAAGCAATGAGCAGTTCTTC.

The V gene is TRBV13, the J gene TRBJ2-4; unclear D gene. The CDR3 consists of 12 residues. Germline CDR1 PRHDT, CDR2 FYEKMQ (reference sequence). Trimming removed 5 bases from V and 5 bases from J, with 7 bases in between. CDR3 residues: CASSAYENIQYF. CDR3 in DNA: TGTGCCAGCAGCGCCTATGAAAACATTCAGTACTTC.

This clone appeared a single time. The CDR3 sequence: CASQKAGYDSPLHF. For the CDR3, the DNA is TGTGCCAGCCAAAAAGCGGGGTACGACTCACCCCTCCACTTT. This chain connects TRBV6-5 to TRBJ1-6; no clear D gene. V was shortened by 8 bases and J by 10 bases, with 18 bases between the two germline ends. Per germline, CDR1 MNHEY and CDR2 SVGAGI. The CDR3 spans 14 residues.

This clone appeared a few times. This rearrangement joins TRBV18 to TRBJ2-7; D unresolved. The CDR3 has 14 amino acids. V was shortened by 2 bases and J by 7 bases, with 15 bases between the two germline ends. Germline CDR1 is KGHSH and CDR2 is LQKENI. This CDR3 reads CASSPEVTRYEQYF. In DNA, the CDR3 is TGTGCCAGCTCACCAGAGGTAACCCGTTATGAGCAGTACTTC.